The count of the clone carrying this T cell receptor (beta chain) is one. What it binds is unknown. This sample was included in a study of T-cell memory formation after mild COVID-19. Turning to the study itself: Clusters of TCRs were largely donor specific.

Study findings and constraints: The study found balanced CD4/CD8 in clones contracting day 15 to 85 and a CD4+ lean in later expanders. The study found contracting CD4+ clones mainly in CM and EM and contracting CD8+ clones in EMRA.

Germline V gene sequence: CDR1 LGHNA, CDR2 YNFKEQ. The CDR3 is made up of 15 amino acids. The germline V and J ends were trimmed by 0 bases and 8 bases, with 14 bases remaining between them. TCRalpha and TCRbeta libraries used 5'RACE with constant-segment primers and UMIs. Via MiXCR, TCRdb re-called the 5' RACE reads, giving one row per CDR3 protein. This table has roughly 45,000 distinct CDR3 sequences, 25% to 35% appearing once. What was sequenced was PBMCs or a T cell subset sorted from them (not recorded which). The sequence was obtained from a man younger than 30 who had mild COVID-19 (a few samples of this study predate the infection). Cell type and time point are not known. The chain couples TRBV4-2 to TRBJ2-1; possibly TRBD2 for D (6 bases). CDR3 region: CASSQDTGGVDEQFF. The CDR3 DNA sequence: TGTGCCAGCAGCCAAGATACAGGAGGGGTCGATGAGCAGTTCTTC.